The clone carrying this T cell receptor (beta chain) was counted once. Its antigen is currently unknown. These data are taken from a study of siplizumab effects on memory and regulatory T cells. The study, taken as a whole, reports: Roughly 80-97% of proliferating CD4+ or CD8+ clones defied assignment to a naive or memory phenotype. No more than a minor fraction of alloreactive clones could be traced back to unstimulated subsets.

The repertoire was sequenced with immunoSEQ multiplex PCR; TCRdb's copy has only in-frame clones and lacks some. The table lists approximately 75,000 clones, roughly 93% of them singletons, with approximately 5.3% in the top ten. Germline V gene data show CDR1 as SGDLS and CDR2 as YYNGEE. The CDR3 consists of 15 residues. The ends lost 4 bases at V and 5 bases at J; junction bases unmatched: 8. V and J are TRBV9 and TRBJ2-3; 9 nucleotides align to TRBD2. The sequence came from a human donor in good health. The sample consisted of CD8+ T cells sorted from blood. CDR3 in DNA: TGTGCCAGCAGCTCCATAGCGGGGGTGTTAGATACGCAGTATTTT. It codes for CASSSIAGVLDTQYF.